The next 27 T cell receptor beta chains were all read from a single sample in a study of T cells in Graves' hyperthyroidism and ophthalmopathy. Using RNA transcripts as the source, TCR beta CDR3 regions were amplified. The primer set for the first-round RT-PCR of the TCR CDR3 was HTBI. TCRdb used MiXCR to reprocess the multiplex PCR reads, holding one entry per CDR3 protein. The data show a few hundred thousand distinct CDR3 sequences, about 15% seen once. Sequencing was performed on blood. All receptors come from a woman aged 25 to 39 with Graves' hyperthyroidism.

The rearrangement uses TRBV14 and TRBJ2-7, with 7 positions matching TRBD1. Germline CDR1 reads SGHDN; CDR2 reads FVKESK. CDR3 length: 16 residues. The V and J ends lost 3 bases and 3 bases, in that order; junction bases with no gene match: 11. CDR3 sequence reads: CASSQTIGDRNYEQYF. DNA of the CDR3: TGTGCCAGCAGCCAGACTATCGGGGACAGAAACTACGAGCAGTACTTC.

This clonotype was counted ten times or more. The chain links TRBV20-1 to TRBJ2-1; 10 positions match TRBD2. Unmatched junction bases numbered 5, after V lost 5 bases and J lost 1 base. The CDR3 sequence is 15 residues long. The V gene's germline CDR1 is DFQATT and CDR2 SNEGSKA (reference sequence). The CDR3 nucleotides read TGCAGTGCTTGCCCTAGCGGGAGTTCCTACAATGAGCAGTTCTTC. Its translation is CSACPSGSSYNEQFF.

The genes are TRBV6-2 or TRBV6-3 and TRBJ2-7, with a tentative D call TRBD2 (6 bases). The germline V gene encodes CDR1 MNHEY and CDR2 SVGEGT. Trimming removed 5 bases from V and 3 bases from J, with 26 bases in between. CDR3 length equals 18 residues. The CDR3 sequence is CASSHPAGLTGVLYEQYF. The DNA of the CDR3 is TGTGCCAGCAGTCACCCAGCAGGTTTGACGGGAGTGCTCTACGAGCAGTACTTC.

This clonotype was counted only a few times. The genes are TRBV6-1 and TRBJ2-3, with D maybe TRBD2 (6 bases). The CDR3 length is 15 residues. The germline V gene has CDR1 MNHNS and CDR2 SASEGT. V was pared by 5 bases and J by 4 bases, with 16 bases between. The chain's CDR3 is CASSRGAVGADTQYF. The CDR3 DNA is TGTGCCAGCAGTCGCGGGGCGGTAGGAGCAGATACGCAGTATTTT.

This clonotype was recorded a few times. V and J are TRBV29-1 and TRBJ1-2; weak D call: TRBD1 (6 bases). This CDR3 comprises 13 residues. Germline values: CDR1 SQVTM, CDR2 ANQGSEA. Trimming left V 6 bases short and J 4 bases short, with 15 bases between. CDR3 DNA sequence: TGCAGCGTCGGCGGGGGGCCTGGCTATGGCTACACCTTC. It is translated as CSVGGGPGYGYTF.

A remark on this clonotype: An end of the junction differs from the germline gene, which may be a read error. The CDR3 coding sequence is TGCGCCAGCAGCTTTCGTGGGACTAGCGGGAGGTTTTCCTACGATGAGCAGTTCTTC. This codes for CASSFRGTSGRFSYDEQFF. The chain is built from TRBV5-1 and TRBJ2-1, with TRBD2 matching over 15 bases. Germline values: CDR1 SGHRS, CDR2 YFSETQ. CDR3 length equals 19 residues.

This clonotype was recorded a few times. This may be a read error, as it is one base from a much larger clone. The V and J genes are TRBV7-2 and TRBJ1-3, with D possibly TRBD1 on 5 matching bases. Germline V gene data show CDR1 as SGHTA and CDR2 as FQGNSA. The CDR3 runs to 19 residues. In nucleotides, the CDR3 is TGTGCCGGCAGCTTAGGAGAAGGCAGGGACCATCTACATGGAAACACCATATATTTT. This sequence encodes CAGSLGEGRDHLHGNTIYF. The full variable domain, rest sourced from reference TRBV7-2 and TRBJ1-3, is GAGVSQSPSNKVTEKGKDVELRCDPISGHTALYWYRQSLGQGLEFLIYFQGNSAPDKSGLPSDRFSAERTGGSVSTLTIQRTQQEDSAVYLCAGSLGEGRDHLHGNTIYFGEGSWLTVV.

This chain connects TRBV6-1 to TRBJ1-5, with D possibly TRBD1 on 5 matching bases. V gave up 5 bases and J gave up 2 bases, with 28 bases separating them. Germline V CDR1 and CDR2: MNHNS, SASEGT. The CDR3 spans 20 residues. In DNA form, the CDR3 reads TGTGCCAGCAGTCCCTCCGGTGGGACTTCGGGTTATACGGGCAATCAGCCCCAGCATTTT. As protein: CASSPSGGTSGYTGNQPQHF.

This clonotype appeared many times. The chain uses TRBV28 and TRBJ2-7, with TRBD1 matching 8 bases. Germline CDR1 MDHEN, CDR2 SYDVKM. V was clipped by 3 bases and J by 3 bases; unmatched bases: 10. The CDR3 consists of 16 residues. This CDR3 reads CASSFGTGFPYYEQYF. CDR3 bases: TGTGCCAGCAGTTTCGGGACAGGCTTCCCCTACTACGAGCAGTACTTC. The variable domain in full, with the rest retrieved from reference TRBV28 and TRBJ2-7, is DVKVTQSSRYLVKRTGEKVFLECVQDMDHENMFWYRQDPGLGLRLIYFSYDVKMKEKGDIPEGYSVSREKKERFSLILESASTNQTSMYLCASSFGTGFPYYEQYFGPGTRLTVT.

On this clonotype: A much larger clone lies a single base off, so this may be a read error. Here the CDR3 omits its conserved ending phenylalanine or tryptophan, so a read error is the likely source. The chain joins TRBV7-8 to TRBJ2-3; 9 positions agree with TRBD2. Trimming at V came to 5 bases and at J to 6 bases, leaving 15 bases not matched to a gene. The CDR3 consists of 17 residues. Germline-derived CDR1 and CDR2 are SGHVS and FQNEAQ. This chain's CDR3 is CASSPLMISGSLDTQYL. The CDR3 DNA follows: TGTGCCAGCAGCCCTTTAATGATTAGCGGGAGCCTGGATACGCAGTATCTT.

Ten or more counts support this clonotype. The chain has TRBV5-6 and TRBJ2-1; 9 bases are shared with TRBD2. From germline, CDR1 is SGHDT and CDR2 YYEEEE. This CDR3 region has 15 residues. J gave up 3 bases and V 1 base, and 2 bases lay outside the gene matches. The CDR3 spells CASSLTREGYNEQFF. The CDR3 nucleotides read TGTGCCAGCAGCTTGACGCGGGAGGGCTACAATGAGCAGTTCTTC.

The chain links TRBV20-1 to TRBJ1-5; perhaps TRBD1 as D (6 bases). In germline, CDR1 is DFQATT, CDR2 SNEGSKA (reference sequence). The CDR3 spans 13 residues. Trimming stripped 3 bases from V and 6 bases from J, with 12 bases between. CDR3 coding DNA: TGCAGTGCTAGCGATTTAGGGGGTCAGCCCCAGCATTTT. Translation: CSASDLGGQPQHF.

The rearrangement joins TRBV3-1 to TRBJ2-2; 7 bases align to TRBD1. Germline V gene sequence: CDR1 LGHDT, CDR2 YNNKEL (reference sequence). J lost 0 bases, V lost 0 bases, and 4 bases had no gene match. The CDR3 sequence is 17 residues long. The CDR3 DNA reads as TGTGCCAGCAGCCAAGATCGGGACAGAGCGAACACCGGGGAGCTGTTTTTT. This translates into CASSQDRDRANTGELFF.

The rearrangement uses TRBV9 and TRBJ2-5, with D tentatively TRBD1 or TRBD2 (5 bases each). Germline values: CDR1 SGDLS, CDR2 YYNGEE. The V end was cut by 0 bases, the J end by 1 base, with 10 bases between. The CDR3 runs 15 residues. CDR3: CASSVGLGVQETQYF. Written as DNA, the CDR3 is TGTGCCAGCAGCGTAGGACTGGGGGTCCAAGAGACCCAGTACTTC.

This clonotype was picked up many times. The chain has TRBV6-5 and TRBJ1-1; no reliable D call. CDR3 length: 15 amino acids. Germline V gene sequence: CDR1 MNHEY, CDR2 SVGAGI. V gave up 0 bases and J gave up 1 base, with 9 bases separating them. CDR3: CASSYSPGRNTEAFF. CDR3 in DNA: TGTGCCAGCAGTTACTCACCGGGAAGGAACACTGAAGCTTTCTTT.

The chain links TRBV7-8 to TRBJ2-1, with a possible D match to TRBD1 (5 bases). Between the trimmed V and J ends, which lost 1 base and 5 bases, there was a span of 9 bases. This CDR3 has 14 amino acids. Germline lookup yields CDR1 SGHVS and CDR2 FQNEAQ. The CDR3 loop reads CASSLDRRNNEQFF. The DNA for the CDR3 is TGTGCCAGCAGCTTAGACAGGAGAAACAATGAGCAGTTCTTC.

This rearrangement joins TRBV6-2 or TRBV6-3 to TRBJ2-4, with D possibly TRBD2 on 6 matching bases. This CDR3 has 18 residues. Trimming shortened V by 6 bases and J by 0 bases, and 21 bases separated the two germline ends. CDR1 is MNHEY and CDR2 is SVGEGT in the germline V gene. CDR3 DNA sequence: TGTGCCAGCAGCCCCGCCCGCACCGTCGGGGGAGCCAAAAACATTCAGTACTTC. It yields the protein CASSPARTVGGAKNIQYF.

As regards this clonotype: One junction end disagrees with the germline gene, perhaps due to a read error. V is TRBV11-2 and J is TRBJ1-1, with D unclear. The CDR3 runs to 13 residues. The germline gives CDR1 SGHAT, CDR2 FQNNGV. CDR3 coding DNA: TGTGCCAGCAGCTATCTTGAGAACGCTGAAGCTTTCTTT. This translates into CASSYLENAEAFF.

V gene TRBV6-2 or TRBV6-3 combines with J gene TRBJ2-1; D not resolved. Trimming pared 5 bases from V and 0 bases from J, leaving 20 bases between. This CDR3 region has 18 residues. Germline CDR1 MNHEY, CDR2 SVGEGT. The CDR3 DNA sequence: TGTGCCAGCAGTAAAAAAGAACCGGGCCCAAGCTCCTACAATGAGCAGTTCTTC. This sequence encodes CASSKKEPGPSSYNEQFF.

This clonotype was found many times. J is TRBJ2-1 and V is TRBV6-2 or TRBV6-3; 12 bases line up with TRBD2. The CDR3 is 15 amino acids. Per the germline V gene, CDR1 is MNHEY and CDR2 is SVGEGT. The J segment lost 9 bases and the V segment lost 2 bases, leaving 5 bases of the junction unmatched. CDR3 bases: TGTGCCAGCAGTTACGTTGGACTAGCGGGATCTGAGCAGTTCTTC. This encodes CASSYVGLAGSEQFF.

Ten or more counts support this clonotype. The chain is built from TRBV28 and TRBJ1-5, with a possible D match to TRBD1 (6 bases). Germline V gene lookup returns CDR1 MDHEN and CDR2 SYDVKM. The ends were cut back, 5 bases at V and 4 bases at J, with 18 bases in the middle. The CDR3 has 16 residues. Written as DNA, the CDR3 is TGTGCCAGCAGTGAGAGGACAGCCCGACTAAATCAGCCCCAGCATTTT. Residues: CASSERTARLNQPQHF.

This clonotype has a handful of counts. This rearrangement joins TRBV10-2 to TRBJ1-2; 8 nucleotides match TRBD1. The CDR3 runs 14 residues. The germline V gene has CDR1 WSHSY and CDR2 SAAADI. V shed 3 bases and J 4 bases; nucleotides not matched to a gene: 4. CDR3 sequence: CASSDRTGTYGYTF. CDR3 DNA sequence: TGCGCCAGCAGTGATCGGACAGGGACCTATGGCTACACCTTC.

In this sample, this clonotype turned up a few times. The chain has TRBV5-1 and TRBJ2-1; D is unclear. Germline V gene sequence: CDR1 SGHRS, CDR2 YFSETQ. Trimming pared 0 bases from V and 4 bases from J, leaving 5 bases between. CDR3 length equals 13 residues. Here the CDR3 DNA reads TGCGCCAGCAGCTTGGTAACTTACAATGAGCAGTTCTTC. Protein: CASSLVTYNEQFF.

The genes are TRBV5-8 and TRBJ2-3; the D call may be TRBD1 or TRBD2 (6 bases each). Trimming left V 4 bases short and J 2 bases short, with 17 bases between. CDR3 length: 16 amino acids. Germline assignment: CDR1 SGHTS and CDR2 YDEGEE. The CDR3 nucleotides read TGTGCCAGCAGCCCACTGATGGGGGGCTTCACAGATACGCAGTATTTT. This gives the protein CASSPLMGGFTDTQYF.

A remark on this clonotype: This CDR3 is missing its conserved last phenylalanine or tryptophan, likely due to a read error. The chain is built from TRBV27 and TRBJ2-2; D gene uncertain. Germline V CDR1 and CDR2: MNHEY, SMNVEV (reference sequence). V was clipped by 2 bases and J by 8 bases, with 3 bases between them. The length of the CDR3 is 11 residues. CDR3 protein: CASSLEGELFY. In DNA, the CDR3 is TGTGCCAGCAGTTTAGAAGGGGAGCTGTTTTAT.

The chain couples TRBV7-9 to TRBJ2-1; 9 nucleotides line up with TRBD2. Germline V CDR1 and CDR2: SEHNR, FQNEAQ (reference sequence). The CDR3 has 14 residues. Unmatched junction bases numbered 6, after V lost 3 bases and J lost 9 bases. The DNA for the CDR3 is TGTGCCAGCAGCTTCCTAGCGGGAATTATTGAGCAGTTCTTC. Translation gives CASSFLAGIIEQFF.

This clonotype was seen a handful of times. The J gene is TRBJ1-5, the V gene TRBV6-2 or TRBV6-3; maybe TRBD1 (6 bases). The CDR3 length is 13 residues. From germline, CDR1 is MNHEY and CDR2 SVGEGT. V gave up 6 bases and J gave up 14 bases, with 20 bases separating them. CDR3 nucleotides: TGTGCCAGCAGCCTTATAGGGACATCGTTTGAGCATTTT. Its protein is CASSLIGTSFEHF.